The rows below give T cell receptor beta chains drawn from one sample of a study of T-cell reconstitution after alpha-beta-depleted transplantation in children. TCRdb reanalysed the PCR reads using MiXCR and keeps one entry per CDR3 protein. The sample has 500,000 to 650,000 distinct CDR3 sequences; about an eighth are singletons. This specimen was PBMCs, mostly from graft donor cells, taken 360 days after TCRalphabeta/CD19-depleted stem cell transplant. These receptors were collected from a male patient aged 10-17 years who had a stem cell transplant for acute myeloid leukemia, so the T cells may come from the graft donor. Each CDR3 is given with its conserved first and last residue. D genes are given only for firm matches. Not every row has a clone size; where given, it reads once, few, many or a size class.

size,V,J,D,CDR3,DNA
few,TRBV12-3/TRBV12-4,TRBJ1-6,NA,CATLITGYNSPLHF,TGTGCCACCCTCATAACGGGCTATAATTCACCCCTCCACTTT
NA,TRBV6-1,TRBJ1-2,NA,CASSTTSYTF,TGTGCCAGCAGTACGACATCTTACACCTTC
few,TRBV12-3/TRBV12-4,TRBJ1-5,TRBD1,CASSPATGVTNQPQHF,TGTGCCAGCTCCCCTGCGACAGGGGTGACCAATCAGCCCCAGCATTTT
few,TRBV25-1,TRBJ1-5,TRBD1,CASSGTGLPQHF,TGTGCCAGCAGTGGGACAGGCCTACCCCAGCATTTT
NA,TRBV9,TRBJ1-1,NA,CASSVDPYRMNTEAFF,TGTGCCAGCAGCGTAGACCCCTACAGGATGAACACTGAAGCTTTCTTT
few,TRBV7-9,TRBJ2-7,NA,CASSSSLVGIRDEQYF,TGTGCCAGCAGCTCATCGCTTGTGGGAATCCGTGACGAGCAGTACTTC
many,TRBV20-1,TRBJ1-6,NA,CSGRDNGYSPLHF,TGCAGTGGAAGGGACAACGGTTATTCACCCCTCCACTTT
many,TRBV29-1,TRBJ2-1,TRBD2,CSVELALAGDNEQFF,TGCAGCGTTGAATTGGCGCTAGCGGGGGACAATGAGCAGTTCTTC
NA,TRBV28,TRBJ2-5,TRBD2,CASSSGGTQETQYF,TGTGCCAGTTCTAGCGGAGGGACTCAAGAGACCCAGTACTTC
NA,TRBV18,TRBJ1-2,NA,CASSPPLDGYTF,TGTGCCAGCTCACCTCCCTTGGATGGCTACACCTTC
NA,TRBV7-1,TRBJ2-7,TRBD1,CASSSLRGSGQGPSYFSYEQYF,TGTGCCAGCAGCTCGTTAAGGGGTTCGGGACAGGGGCCGTCTTATTTCTCCTACGAGCAGTACTTC
many,TRBV6-5,TRBJ2-7,NA,CASSFSRLLYEQYF,TGTGCCAGCAGTTTTAGTCGACTTCTCTACGAGCAGTACTTC
NA,TRBV11-2,TRBJ2-7,TRBD1,CASSLPGTVNEQYF,TGTGCCAGCAGCTTACCTGGGACAGTCAACGAGCAGTACTTC
few,TRBV12-5,TRBJ2-2,NA,CASAGSNTGELFF,TGTGCTAGTGCGGGTTCGAACACCGGGGAGCTGTTTTTT
NA,TRBV7-8,TRBJ1-4,NA,CASSLEVAIEKLFF,TGTGCCAGCAGCTTAGAGGTGGCCATTGAAAAACTGTTTTTT
many,TRBV11-2,TRBJ2-2,NA,CASSLRGGGLTGELFF,TGTGCCAGCAGCTTACGAGGAGGAGGGCTCACCGGGGAGCTGTTTTTT
NA,TRBV7-6,TRBJ2-3,NA,CASRGGTDTQYF,TGTGCCAGCAGAGGCGGGACAGATACGCAGTATTTT
NA,TRBV10-3,TRBJ1-1,NA,CAINTGTLNTEAFF,TGTGCCATCAATACGGGGACCTTGAACACTGAAGCTTTCTTT
NA,TRBV18,TRBJ2-1,NA,CASRTTSGTRYNEQFF,TGTGCCAGCCGCACGACCTCCGGGACTCGCTACAATGAGCAGTTCTTC
few,TRBV12-3/TRBV12-4,TRBJ1-6,NA,CASSLAVAHSPLHF,TGTGCCAGCAGTTTAGCGGTGGCCCATTCACCCCTCCACTTT
many,TRBV7-2,TRBJ2-3,NA,CASSFGLPSTDTQYF,TGTGCCAGCAGCTTCGGACTACCTAGCACAGATACGCAGTATTTT
once,TRBV11-2,TRBJ2-1,TRBD2,CASSPERLAGGPYNEQFF,TGTGCCAGCAGCCCAGAGAGGCTAGCGGGAGGGCCCTACAATGAGCAGTTCTTC